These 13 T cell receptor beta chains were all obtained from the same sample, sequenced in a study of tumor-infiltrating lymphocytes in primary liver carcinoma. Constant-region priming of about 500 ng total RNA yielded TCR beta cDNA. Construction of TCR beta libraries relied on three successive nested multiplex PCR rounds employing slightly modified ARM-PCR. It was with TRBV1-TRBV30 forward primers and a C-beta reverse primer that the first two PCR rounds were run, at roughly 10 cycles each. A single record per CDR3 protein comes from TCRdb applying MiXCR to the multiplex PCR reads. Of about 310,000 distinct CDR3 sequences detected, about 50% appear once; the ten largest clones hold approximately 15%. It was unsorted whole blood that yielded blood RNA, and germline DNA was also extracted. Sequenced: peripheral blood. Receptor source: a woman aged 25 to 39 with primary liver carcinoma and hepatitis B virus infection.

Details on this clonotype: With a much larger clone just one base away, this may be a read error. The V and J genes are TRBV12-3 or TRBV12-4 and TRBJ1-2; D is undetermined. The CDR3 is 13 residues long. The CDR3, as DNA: TGTGCCAGCAGTCTAACTGCTAACTATGGCTACAGCTTC. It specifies CASSLTANYGYSF.

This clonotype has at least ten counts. The chain's CDR3 is CSVIGQGGIYEQYF. CDR3 DNA sequence: TGCAGCGTCATAGGACAGGGAGGGATCTACGAGCAGTACTTC. V is TRBV29-1 and J is TRBJ2-7; D is possibly TRBD1 (8 bases). The length of the CDR3 is 14 residues. Germline CDR1 and CDR2: SQVTM and ANQGSEA. Between the trimmed V and J ends, which lost 6 bases and 3 bases, there was a span of 18 bases.

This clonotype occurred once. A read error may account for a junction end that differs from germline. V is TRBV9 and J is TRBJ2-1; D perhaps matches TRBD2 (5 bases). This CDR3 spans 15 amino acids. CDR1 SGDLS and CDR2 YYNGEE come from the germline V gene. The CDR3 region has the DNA TGTGCCAGCAGGAGCAGCGGTAGCTCCTACAATGAGCAGTTGTTC. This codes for CASRSSGSSYNEQLF.

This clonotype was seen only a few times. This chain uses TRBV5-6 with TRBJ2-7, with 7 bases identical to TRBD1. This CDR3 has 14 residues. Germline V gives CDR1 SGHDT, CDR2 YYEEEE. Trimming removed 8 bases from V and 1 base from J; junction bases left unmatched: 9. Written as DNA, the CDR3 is TGTGCCAGTAGCCTCTGGGGACAGTCCTACGAGCAGTACTTC. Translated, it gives CASSLWGQSYEQYF.

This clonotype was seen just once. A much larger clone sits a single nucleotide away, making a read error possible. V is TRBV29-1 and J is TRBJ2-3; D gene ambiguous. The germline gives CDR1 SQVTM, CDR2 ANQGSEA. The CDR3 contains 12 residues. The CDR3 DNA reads TGCAGCGTACTACTTAGCAAAGATACGCAGTATTTT. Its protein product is CSVLLSKDTQYF.

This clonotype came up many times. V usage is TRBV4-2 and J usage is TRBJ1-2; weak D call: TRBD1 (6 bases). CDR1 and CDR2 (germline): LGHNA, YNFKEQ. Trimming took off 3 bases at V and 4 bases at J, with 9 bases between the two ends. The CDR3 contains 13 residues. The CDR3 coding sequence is TGTGCCAGCAGCCATCTGACAGGCTATGGCTACACCTTC. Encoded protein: CASSHLTGYGYTF.

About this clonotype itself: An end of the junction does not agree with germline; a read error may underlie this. CDR3 sequence (DNA): TGTGCCAGCAGCCAAGTAACTAGCGGGAGTAATGAGCAGTCCTTC. Translation: CASSQVTSGSNEQSF. The V call is TRBV4-2, the J call TRBJ2-1, with 11 bases matching TRBD2. Germline V gene data show CDR1 as LGHNA and CDR2 as YNFKEQ. This CDR3 region has 15 residues.

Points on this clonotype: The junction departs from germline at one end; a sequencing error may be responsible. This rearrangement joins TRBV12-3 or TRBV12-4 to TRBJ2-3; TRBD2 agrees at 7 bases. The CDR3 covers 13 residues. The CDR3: CASRGGSTDTRYF. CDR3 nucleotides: TGTGCCAGTAGGGGCGGGAGCACAGATACGCGGTATTTT.

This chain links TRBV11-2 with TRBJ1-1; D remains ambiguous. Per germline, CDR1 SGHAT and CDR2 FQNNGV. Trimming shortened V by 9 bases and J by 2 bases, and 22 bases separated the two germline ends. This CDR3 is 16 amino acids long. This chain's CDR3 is CASSPGSRVSNTEAFF. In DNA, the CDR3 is TGTGCCAGTAGCCCCGGGTCCCGGGTCTCCAACACTGAAGCTTTCTTT.

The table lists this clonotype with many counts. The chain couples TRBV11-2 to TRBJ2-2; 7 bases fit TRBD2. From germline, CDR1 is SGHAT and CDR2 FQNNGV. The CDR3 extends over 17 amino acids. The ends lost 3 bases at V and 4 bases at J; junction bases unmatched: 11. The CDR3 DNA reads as TGTGCCAGCAGCTTCCGGGGGTCGGGGAGGGCCACCGGGGAGCTGTTTTTT. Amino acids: CASSFRGSGRATGELFF.

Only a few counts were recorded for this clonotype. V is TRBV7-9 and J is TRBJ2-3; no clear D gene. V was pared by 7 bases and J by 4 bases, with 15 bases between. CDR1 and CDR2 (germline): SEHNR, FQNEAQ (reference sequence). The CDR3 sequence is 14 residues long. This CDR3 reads CASISGAHADTQYF. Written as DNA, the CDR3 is TGTGCCAGCATATCCGGAGCACACGCAGATACGCAGTATTTT.

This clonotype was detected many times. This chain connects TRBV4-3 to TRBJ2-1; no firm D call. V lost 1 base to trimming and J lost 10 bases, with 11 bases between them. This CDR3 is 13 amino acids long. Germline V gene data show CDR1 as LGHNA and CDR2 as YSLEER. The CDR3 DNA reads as TGCGCCAGCAGCCAAGCGGCTGTTGGAGAGCAGTTCTTC. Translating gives CASSQAAVGEQFF.

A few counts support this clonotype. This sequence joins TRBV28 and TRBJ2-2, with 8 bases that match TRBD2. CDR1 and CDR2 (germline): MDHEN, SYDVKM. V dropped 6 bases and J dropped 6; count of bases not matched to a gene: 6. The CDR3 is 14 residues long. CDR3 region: CASSVRSGAGELFF. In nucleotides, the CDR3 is TGTGCCAGCAGCGTACGTAGCGGGGCCGGGGAGCTGTTTTTT.